These T cell receptor beta chains were read from a single sample in a study of T cell repertoires in cytomegalovirus infection. No antigen has been identified for these receptors. TCRdb re-called the reads through MiXCR, storing one row per CDR3 protein. Among more than 250,000 distinct CDR3 sequences listed, roughly 25% were seen once. The specimen comprised cultured PBMCs, sampled from culture after CMV antigen stimulation. The receptors here all came from a human donor in good health (CMV status not recorded). Some clones in this sample may be carry-over from other donors' samples. CDR3s include the opening cysteine and the closing phenylalanine or tryptophan. The D gene is left open where the match is weak. Not all rows give a size; the values are once, few, many and, for expanded clones, a class.

J gene | clone size | V gene | D gene | CDR3 protein | CDR3 DNA
TRBJ1-6 | - | TRBV27 | - | CASSWGPAMNSPLHF | TGTGCCAGCAGTTGGGGGCCAGCAATGAATTCACCCCTCCACTTT
TRBJ1-1 | many | TRBV7-2 | - | CASSRDSRNTEAFF | TGTGCCAGCAGTCGGGACTCCAGGAACACTGAAGCTTTCTTT
TRBJ2-7 | - | TRBV20-1 | TRBD1 | CSARVQGEYEQYF | TGCAGTGCTAGAGTGCAGGGGGAGTACGAGCAGTACTTC
TRBJ2-6 | - | TRBV6-5 | - | CASRLRGSGANVLTF | TGTGCCAGCAGGCTTAGGGGCTCTGGGGCCAACGTCCTGACTTTC
TRBJ1-5 | - | TRBV10-3 | - | CAISGGGSNQPQHF | TGTGCCATCAGTGGGGGAGGGAGCAATCAGCCCCAGCATTTT
TRBJ1-1 | few | TRBV10-2 | - | CASRLMMNTEAFF | TGCGCCAGCAGGCTGATGATGAACACTGAAGCTTTCTTT
TRBJ2-7 | few | TRBV4-1 | TRBD2 | CASSQRGGAVAYEQYF | TGCGCCAGCAGCCAGAGGGGAGGGGCAGTTGCCTACGAGCAGTACTTC
TRBJ2-1 | many | TRBV7-9 | TRBD2 | CASSLEGPTSGPYNEQFF | TGTGCCAGCAGCTTAGAGGGGCCTACTAGCGGGCCCTACAATGAGCAGTTCTTC
TRBJ2-7 | - | TRBV28 | - | CASSGTLYGQYF | TGTGCCAGCAGTGGGACCCTATACGGGCAGTACTTC
TRBJ1-2 | - | TRBV12-3/TRBV12-4 | TRBD1 | CASSLVPKWGQGYYGYTF | TGTGCCAGCAGTTTAGTCCCAAAATGGGGACAGGGCTACTATGGCTACACCTTC
TRBJ1-1 | few | TRBV5-4 | - | CASSFDFTEAFF | TGTGCCAGCAGCTTCGACTTCACTGAAGCTTTCTTT
TRBJ2-2 | few | TRBV11-3 | TRBD2 | CASSLDQSGSAYTGELFF | TGTGCCAGCAGCTTAGATCAGAGCGGGAGCGCCTACACCGGGGAGCTGTTTTTT
TRBJ1-2 | - | TRBV5-6 | - | CASSSWALIGYTF | TGTGCCAGCAGCTCGTGGGCCCTCATTGGCTACACCTTC
TRBJ2-2 | - | TRBV11-2 | TRBD2 | CASSKGASGSQTGELFF | TGTGCCAGCAGCAAGGGGGCTAGCGGGAGCCAGACCGGGGAGCTGTTTTTT
TRBJ2-6 | many | TRBV12-3/TRBV12-4 | - | CASLPYSGANVLTF | TGTGCCAGTCTCCCCTACTCTGGGGCCAACGTCCTGACTTTC
TRBJ2-1 | - | TRBV7-2 | TRBD1 | CASSLAGDRGFSNEQFF | TGTGCCAGCAGCTTAGCGGGTGACAGGGGTTTTTCCAATGAGCAGTTCTTC
TRBJ2-2 | - | TRBV6-2/TRBV6-3 | - | CASKDRSTSNTGELFF | TGTGCCAGCAAAGACCGATCCACAAGCAACACCGGGGAGCTGTTTTTT
TRBJ2-1 | once | TRBV6-2/TRBV6-3 | TRBD2 | CASSTTTVAGHYNEQFF | TGTGCCAGCAGCACCACAACGGTAGCGGGTCATTACAATGAGCAGTTCTTC
TRBJ1-5 | - | TRBV6-1 | TRBD1 | CASRRTGDGNQPQHF | TGTGCCAGCAGACGGACAGGGGACGGCAATCAGCCCCAGCATTTT
TRBJ2-3 | once | TRBV29-1 | TRBD2 | CSVDCREDPHDTQYF | TGCAGCGTTGATTGTCGGGAGGACCCCCACGATACGCAGTATTTT
TRBJ2-2 | - | TRBV5-5 | TRBD1 | CASSPNRGANTGELFF | TGTGCCAGCAGCCCAAACAGGGGCGCGAACACCGGGGAGCTGTTTTTT
TRBJ2-3 | - | TRBV10-3 | TRBD2 | CAISEGAGGIQGTQYF | TGTGCCATCAGTGAGGGCGCGGGAGGCATTCAGGGTACGCAGTATTTT
TRBJ2-1 | once | TRBV2 | TRBD2 | CASSPRLAGVGFNEQFF | TGTGCCAGCAGTCCCAGACTAGCGGGAGTTGGTTTTAATGAGCAGTTCTTC
TRBJ1-1 | - | TRBV19 | - | CASSMRGAEAFF | TGTGCCAGTAGTATGCGGGGCGCTGAAGCTTTCTTT
TRBJ2-3 | many | TRBV7-2 | TRBD2 | CASSRSGSTDTQYF | TGTGCCAGCAGCCGTAGCGGGAGCACAGATACGCAGTATTTT
TRBJ2-7 | many | TRBV9 | - | CASSVDYSSYEQYF | TGTGCCAGCAGCGTAGATTACTCTTCCTACGAGCAGTACTTC
TRBJ2-2 | many | TRBV15 | - | CATSRDNGRGELFF | TGTGCCACCAGCAGAGATAACGGGCGCGGGGAGCTGTTTTTT
TRBJ1-2 | - | TRBV30 | - | CAWSVGGQVGYTF | TGTGCCTGGAGTGTCGGGGGGCAAGTCGGCTACACCTTC
TRBJ2-6 | - | TRBV28 | - | CASSLFGTPSGANVLTF | TGTGCCAGCAGTTTGTTCGGGACACCCTCTGGGGCCAACGTCCTGACTTTC
TRBJ2-7 | few | TRBV12-3/TRBV12-4 | - | CASSFQGVEREQYF | TGTGCCAGCAGTTTCCAGGGAGTAGAGCGCGAGCAGTACTTC
TRBJ1-4 | many | TRBV7-2 | - | CASSPDTVGEKLFF | TGTGCCAGCAGCCCAGACACTGTGGGTGAAAAACTGTTTTTT
TRBJ1-2 | few | TRBV4-1 | TRBD1 | CASSQVGDRGFYGYTF | TGCGCCAGCAGCCAAGTGGGGGACAGGGGTTTCTATGGCTACACCTTC
TRBJ2-5 | many | TRBV7-2 | - | CASSSGRKETQYF | TGTGCCAGCAGCTCTGGCAGGAAAGAGACCCAGTACTTC
TRBJ2-2 | - | TRBV4-2 | TRBD1 | CASSQSGTGGTGELFF | TGTGCCAGCAGCCAAAGCGGGACAGGGGGCACCGGGGAGCTGTTTTTT
TRBJ2-1 | - | TRBV4-1 | - | CASSPVAREQFF | TGCGCCAGCAGCCCCGTGGCACGTGAGCAGTTCTTC
TRBJ2-3 | - | TRBV4-3 | TRBD2 | CASSHYSGRASDTQYF | TGCGCCAGCAGCCACTATAGCGGGAGGGCCTCAGATACGCAGTATTTT